One sample yielded the 26 T cell receptor beta chains listed below, sequenced in a study of T cell repertoires in cytomegalovirus infection. No antigen has been identified for these receptors. TCRdb itself ran the reads through MiXCR, one entry per CDR3 protein. The sample contains hundreds of thousands of distinct CDR3 sequences, 32% of which appear only once. Sequencing was performed on cultured CD8+ T cells from PBMCs, taken from culture after CMV antigen stimulation. Source of these receptors: a human donor in good health (CMV status not recorded). Some clones in this sample may be carry-over from other donors' samples.

This clonotype was counted only a few times. The chain carries TRBV9 and TRBJ2-3; tentatively, D is TRBD1 (6 bases). V was clipped by 4 bases and J by 3 bases, with 9 bases between them. The germline CDR1 and CDR2 sequences are SGDLS and YYNGEE. The CDR3 sequence is 13 residues long. CDR3 nucleotide sequence: TGTGCCAGCAGCAAGGGGGTTACAGATACGCAGTATTTT. This encodes CASSKGVTDTQYF.

The chain carries TRBV4-3 and TRBJ2-2; 7 bases fit TRBD1. Looked up from germline, CDR1 is LGHNA and CDR2 is YSLEER. This CDR3 has 18 amino acids. The V gene end was trimmed by 4 bases and the J gene end by 6 bases; junction bases not matched to a gene: 17. CDR3 sequence reads: CASSLDTLYRGLSGELFF. The CDR3 nucleotides are TGCGCCAGCAGCCTTGATACCCTATACAGGGGATTGTCCGGGGAGCTGTTTTTT.

V is TRBV29-1 and J is TRBJ2-6; no clear D. Trimming took off 5 bases at V and 0 bases at J, with 5 bases between the two ends. The CDR3 totals 13 residues. The germline V gene has CDR1 SQVTM and CDR2 ANQGSEA. CDR3 nucleotides: TGCAGCGTTAGACCCTCTGGGGCCAACGTCCTGACTTTC. Its translation: CSVRPSGANVLTF.

The rearrangement joins TRBV12-3 or TRBV12-4 to TRBJ2-1; 10 bases fit TRBD1. The CDR3 spans 16 residues. V shed 4 bases, J shed 4 bases, and the junction held 7 bases outside the gene matches. The CDR3: CASSSTGGTTYNEQFF. For the CDR3, the DNA is TGTGCCAGCAGTTCGACAGGGGGCACTACTTACAATGAGCAGTTCTTC.

This clonotype was detected only a few times. V is TRBV7-6 and J is TRBJ2-7; the D is unclear. Trimming shortened V by 5 bases and J by 3 bases, and 8 bases separated the two germline ends. The germline gives CDR1 SGHVS, CDR2 FNYEAQ. The CDR3 consists of 12 residues. In nucleotides, the CDR3 is TGTGCCAGCAGCCCCAGTCACTACGAGCAGTACTTC. Protein product: CASSPSHYEQYF.

This sequence joins TRBV12-3 or TRBV12-4 and TRBJ2-2, with 15 bases lining up with TRBD2. The CDR3 length is 19 residues. V trimming: 6 bases; J trimming: 3 bases; junction bases outside the gene matches: 11. The CDR3 spells CASSTSGLAGGQYTGELFF. The CDR3 region has the DNA TGTGCCAGCAGCACCTCCGGACTAGCGGGGGGGCAATACACCGGGGAGCTGTTTTTT.

The J gene is TRBJ2-2, the V gene TRBV7-3, with D tentatively TRBD1 (5 bases). Trimming removed 0 bases at V and 6 bases at J, with 8 bases between. The CDR3 contains 14 residues. Germline values: CDR1 SGHTA, CDR2 FQGTGA. The DNA for the CDR3 is TGTGCCAGCAGCTTAACGACAGTGGCCGGGGAGCTGTTTTTT. Its protein product is CASSLTTVAGELFF. Full variable domain (outside the CDR3, taken from reference TRBV7-3 and TRBJ2-2): GAGVSQTPSNKVTEKGKYVELRCDPISGHTALYWYRQSLGQGPEFLIYFQGTGAADDSGLPNDRFFAVRPEGSVSTLKIQRTERGDSAVYLCASSLTTVAGELFFGEGSRLTVL.

CDR3 in amino acids: CSVWASRGTQYF. DNA for the CDR3: TGCAGCGTTTGGGCCTCCCGGGGTACCCAGTACTTC. The rearrangement uses TRBV29-1 and TRBJ2-5, with D maybe TRBD2 (5 bases). This CDR3 comprises 12 residues. V shed 5 bases and J shed 8 bases, with 15 bases lying between them. Germline values: CDR1 SQVTM, CDR2 ANQGSEA.

The table lists this clonotype with a few counts. CDR3 DNA sequence: TGTGCCAGCAGTTACCCCTTGGGCTACAATGAGCAGTTCTTC. The encoded protein is CASSYPLGYNEQFF. This chain joins TRBV6-6 and TRBJ2-1; no firm D call. The ends were cut back, 2 bases at V and 3 bases at J, with 8 bases in the middle. Germline CDR1 and CDR2: MNHNY and SVGAGI (reference sequence). The CDR3 extends over 14 amino acids.

The chain recombines TRBV5-6 with TRBJ2-5, with 12 bases fitting TRBD2. CDR3 length: 17 amino acids. Germline trimming cut 4 bases from V and 3 bases from J; bases unmatched to any gene: 10. Germline V gene lookup returns CDR1 SGHDT and CDR2 YYEEEE. The DNA for the CDR3 is TGTGCCAGCAGCCTGCGACTAGCGGGGGCCGATGAAGAGACCCAGTACTTC. Its protein is CASSLRLAGADEETQYF.

In its sample, this clonotype was seen many times. The chain uses TRBV28 and TRBJ1-2; tentatively, D is TRBD1 (5 bases). Trimming took 3 bases from V and 4 from J, leaving 18 bases between them. This CDR3 has 16 residues. CDR1 is MDHEN, CDR2 SYDVKM, per germline. For the CDR3, the DNA is TGTGCCAGCAGTTTGACAGACACCCTAGTTGGCTATGGCTACACCTTC. Protein: CASSLTDTLVGYGYTF.

V is TRBV6-1 and J is TRBJ2-2; 7 nucleotides match TRBD1. Germline V gene lookup returns CDR1 MNHNS and CDR2 SASEGT. The CDR3 has 17 residues. V trimming: 8 bases; J trimming: 1 base; junction bases outside the gene matches: 13. The DNA of the CDR3 is TGTGCCAGCCGTTATTTGGACAGGACCAAGAACACCGGGGAGCTGTTTTTT. Its protein product is CASRYLDRTKNTGELFF.

The gene calls are TRBV29-1 and TRBJ1-1, with D tentatively TRBD1 (6 bases). Germline V gene lookup returns CDR1 SQVTM and CDR2 ANQGSEA. This CDR3 has 13 residues. The V and J ends lost 2 bases and 5 bases respectively, with 12 bases between them. The CDR3 sequence: CSVELQGKTEAFF. In DNA, the CDR3 is TGCAGCGTTGAATTGCAGGGGAAGACTGAAGCTTTCTTT. The whole variable domain, remainder taken from reference TRBV29-1 and TRBJ1-1, is SAVISQKPSRDICQRGTSLTIQCQVDSQVTMMFWYRQQPGQSLTLIATANQGSEATYESGFVIDKFPISRPNLTFSTLTVSNMSPEDSSIYLCSVELQGKTEAFFGQGTRLTVV.

The rearrangement uses TRBV25-1 and TRBJ1-1, with D unclear. Per germline, CDR1 MGHDK and CDR2 SYGVNS. The CDR3 runs 12 residues. Trimming cost V 5 bases and J 7 bases, with 11 bases left between them. CDR3 region: CASSSRSVEAFF. The CDR3 region has the DNA TGTGCCAGCAGTTCGCGGTCTGTTGAAGCTTTCTTT.

This rearrangement joins TRBV28 to TRBJ2-7; the D is unclear. Germline V gene sequence: CDR1 MDHEN, CDR2 SYDVKM. This CDR3 is built from 14 residues. The CDR3 coding sequence is TGTGCCAGCAGTTCAAGCAGGAGTTCTCACGAGGAGTACGTC. Translation gives CASSSSRSSHEEYV.

V gene TRBV10-3 combines with J gene TRBJ1-2, with unresolved D. This CDR3 comprises 11 residues. With 6 bases removed from V and 5 bases from J, the gap between germline ends came to 7 bases. From germline, CDR1 is ENHRY and CDR2 SYGVKD. The CDR3 coding sequence is TGTGCCATCAGGAGTCAGTATGGCTACACCTTC. Translated: CAIRSQYGYTF.

The chain uses TRBV27 and TRBJ2-1; D remains ambiguous. Between the trimmed V and J ends, which lost 2 bases and 2 bases, there was a span of 7 bases. Germline CDR1 reads MNHEY; CDR2 reads SMNVEV (reference sequence). The CDR3 extends over 14 amino acids. The CDR3 region has the DNA TGTGCCAGCAGTTTAGCGCGGACCTACAATGAGCAGTTCTTC. This sequence encodes CASSLARTYNEQFF.

V is TRBV27 and J is TRBJ2-1, with 11 bases fitting TRBD1. The CDR3 is 15 residues long. CDR1 and CDR2 (germline): MNHEY, SMNVEV (reference sequence). V shed 4 bases, J shed 6 bases, and the junction held 5 bases outside the gene matches. CDR3 sequence: CASSSDRGLGNEQFF. CDR3 DNA sequence: TGTGCCAGCAGTTCGGACAGGGGGCTCGGCAATGAGCAGTTCTTC.

The sample holds a few counts of this clonotype. V gene TRBV12-3 or TRBV12-4 combines with J gene TRBJ1-4; D ambiguous. V was pared by 5 bases and J by 7 bases, with 11 bases between. This CDR3 is built from 13 residues. The CDR3 sequence: CASSRLVREKLFF. CDR3 coding DNA: TGTGCCAGCAGTCGCCTAGTCCGTGAAAAACTGTTTTTT.

DNA for the CDR3: TGTGCCAGCAGCAAGGGGGCACTAGAGAGCTCTGGAAACACCATATATTTT. Its protein is CASSKGALESSGNTIYF. This sequence joins TRBV7-2 and TRBJ1-3, with TRBD1 matching 7 bases. Germline-derived CDR1 and CDR2 are SGHTA and FQGNSA. The CDR3 sequence is 17 residues long. The V segment lost 5 bases and the J segment 0 bases; nucleotides outside the gene matches: 10.

The chain joins TRBV6-1 to TRBJ2-1; D ambiguous. The germline V gene has CDR1 MNHNS and CDR2 SASEGT. Between the trimmed V and J ends, which lost 2 bases and 7 bases, there was a span of 12 bases. The CDR3 totals 14 residues. The CDR3 loop reads CASSEKDRLNEQFF. The CDR3 bases are TGTGCCAGCAGTGAAAAGGACCGGCTGAATGAGCAGTTCTTC.

Only a few counts were recorded for this clonotype. The chain joins TRBV7-3 to TRBJ2-1, with D unresolved. CDR1 and CDR2 (germline): SGHTA, FQGTGA. Deletions cut 6 bases from V and 10 bases from J, with 16 bases between. The CDR3 spans 13 residues. CDR3 DNA sequence: TGTGCCAGCAGAAAAAACGGGTTGGAGGAGCAGTTCTTC. Translation: CASRKNGLEEQFF.

This rearrangement joins TRBV4-1 to TRBJ1-1; the D is unclear. V was pared by 4 bases and J by 1 base, with 10 bases between. Germline V gene lookup returns CDR1 MGHRA and CDR2 YSYEKL. The CDR3 is 14 residues long. The CDR3 region is CASSRERQNTEAFF. The CDR3 bases are TGCGCCAGCAGCCGTGAACGACAGAACACTGAAGCTTTCTTT.

The rearrangement uses TRBV7-6 and TRBJ2-1; the D gene is possibly TRBD2 (7 bases). Germline V gene data show CDR1 as SGHVS and CDR2 as FNYEAQ. The CDR3 runs to 16 residues. V lost 5 bases and J lost 4, with 18 bases in between. CDR3 DNA: TGTGCCAGCAGCGACCGTAGGGGGGGGGCTTACAATGAGCAGTTCTTC. Its protein product is CASSDRRGGAYNEQFF.

Only one count was recorded for this clonotype. The chain combines TRBV29-1 with TRBJ1-2; TRBD1 matches 9 bases. Losses at the gene ends were 1 base for V and 1 base for J; bases not matched to a gene: 4. CDR3 size: 15 residues. From germline, CDR1 is SQVTM and CDR2 ANQGSEA. As DNA, the CDR3 is TGCAGCGTTGAAGTCTGGGGACAGGGTAACTATGGCTACACCTTC. Its protein is CSVEVWGQGNYGYTF.

The count of this clonotype is one. The rearrangement uses TRBV14 and TRBJ2-1; TRBD2 agrees at 7 bases. CDR1 and CDR2 (germline): SGHDN, FVKESK. This CDR3 is built from 16 residues. V lost 4 bases, J lost 2 bases, and 8 bases stayed unmatched. The CDR3 region has the DNA TGTGCCAGCAGCCCGTTCTCGGGGGGAGCCTACAATGAGCAGTTCTTC. Translating it yields CASSPFSGGAYNEQFF.